This T cell receptor (beta chain) was captured by sequencing in a study of blood T cells in healthy people across ages. CDR3 length: 14 amino acids. Germline assignment: CDR1 DFQATT and CDR2 SNEGSKA (reference sequence). V shed 1 base and J shed 0 bases, with 10 bases lying between them. This clonotype turned up a few times. Then a second PCR, running roughly 7 to 11 cycles, was carried out with a sample-barcoded 5' primer and a J-beta primer mix. TCRdb re-called the 5' RACE reads through MiXCR, storing one row per CDR3 protein. The sample shows hundreds of thousands of distinct CDR3 sequences, just under 25% of them seen only once. Separately, the same data were catalogued under a study of T cells of mothers and their children.

The sequenced sample consisted of blood. The receptor comes from a boy aged 5-17 years in good health. The rearrangement uses TRBV20-1 and TRBJ2-7, with D hard to call. The CDR3 spells CSARALMSSYEQYF. CDR3 nucleotides: TGCAGTGCTAGAGCGCTTATGAGCTCCTACGAGCAGTACTTC.